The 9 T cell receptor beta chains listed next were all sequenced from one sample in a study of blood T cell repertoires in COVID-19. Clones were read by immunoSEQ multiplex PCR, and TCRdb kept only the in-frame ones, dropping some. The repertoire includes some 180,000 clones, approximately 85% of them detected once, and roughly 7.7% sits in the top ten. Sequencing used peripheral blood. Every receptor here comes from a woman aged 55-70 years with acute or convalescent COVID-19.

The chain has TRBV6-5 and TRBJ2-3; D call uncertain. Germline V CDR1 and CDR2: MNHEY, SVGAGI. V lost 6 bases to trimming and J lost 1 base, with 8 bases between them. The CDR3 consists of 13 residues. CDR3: CASRSPRTDTQYF. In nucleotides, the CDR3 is TGTGCCAGCAGATCTCCCCGCACAGATACGCAGTATTTT.

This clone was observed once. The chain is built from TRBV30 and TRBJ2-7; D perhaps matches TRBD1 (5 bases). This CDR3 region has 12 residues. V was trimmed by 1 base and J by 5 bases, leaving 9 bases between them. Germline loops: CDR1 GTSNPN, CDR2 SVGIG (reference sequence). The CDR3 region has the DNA TGTGCCTGGAGTGCTCAGGGAAACGAGCAGTACTTC. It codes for CAWSAQGNEQYF.

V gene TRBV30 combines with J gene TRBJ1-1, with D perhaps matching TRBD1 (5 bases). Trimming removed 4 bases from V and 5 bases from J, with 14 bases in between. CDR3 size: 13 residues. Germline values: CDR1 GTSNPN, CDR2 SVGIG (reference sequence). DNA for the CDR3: TGTGCCTGGATGGGAGGCAGGGATACTGAAGCTTTCTTT. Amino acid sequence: CAWMGGRDTEAFF.

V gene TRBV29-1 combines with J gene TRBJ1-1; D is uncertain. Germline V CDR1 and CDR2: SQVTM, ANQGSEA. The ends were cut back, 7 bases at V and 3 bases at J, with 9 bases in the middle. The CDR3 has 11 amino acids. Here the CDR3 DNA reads TGCAGCGCATACAGTGACACTGAAGCTTTCTTT. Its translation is CSAYSDTEAFF.

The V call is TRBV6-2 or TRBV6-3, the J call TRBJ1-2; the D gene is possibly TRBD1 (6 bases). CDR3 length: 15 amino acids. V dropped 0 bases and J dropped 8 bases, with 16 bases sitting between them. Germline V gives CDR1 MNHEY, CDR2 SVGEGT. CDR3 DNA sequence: TGTGCCAGCAGTTACTCGAGGGGGGGGGCTGGCGGCTACACCTTC. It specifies CASSYSRGGAGGYTF.

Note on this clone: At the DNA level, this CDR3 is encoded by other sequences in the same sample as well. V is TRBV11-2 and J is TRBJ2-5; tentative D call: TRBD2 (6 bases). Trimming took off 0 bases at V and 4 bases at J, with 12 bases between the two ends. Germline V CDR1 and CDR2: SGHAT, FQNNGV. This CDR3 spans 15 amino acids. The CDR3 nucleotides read TGTGCCAGCAGCTTAGATAGAGGGCGGGGAGAGACCCAGTACTTC. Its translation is CASSLDRGRGETQYF.

CDR3 sequence (DNA): TGCGCCAGCAGCCAAGTAAGGGGTTCCTACTATGGCTACACCTTC. Its protein is CASSQVRGSYYGYTF. The J gene is TRBJ1-2, the V gene TRBV4-1, with D possibly TRBD1 on 5 matching bases. The CDR3 loop spans 15 amino acids. Trimming removed 1 base from V and 3 bases from J, with 12 bases in between. The germline gives CDR1 MGHRA, CDR2 YSYEKL.

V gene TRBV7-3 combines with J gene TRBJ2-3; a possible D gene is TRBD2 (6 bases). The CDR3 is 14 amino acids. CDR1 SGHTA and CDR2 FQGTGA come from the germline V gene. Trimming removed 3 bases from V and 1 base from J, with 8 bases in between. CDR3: CASSLGTRTDTQYF. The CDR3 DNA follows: TGTGCCAGCAGCTTGGGGACTCGCACAGATACGCAGTATTTT.

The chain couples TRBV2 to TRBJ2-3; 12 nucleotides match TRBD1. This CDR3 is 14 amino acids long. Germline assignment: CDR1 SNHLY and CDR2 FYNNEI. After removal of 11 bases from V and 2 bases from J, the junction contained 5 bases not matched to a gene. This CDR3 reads CASGQGAVTDTQYF. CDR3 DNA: TGTGCCTCGGGACAGGGGGCAGTCACAGATACGCAGTATTTT.